These T cell receptor beta chains were read from a single sample in a study of blood T cell repertoires in COVID-19. TCRdb keeps only in-frame clones here, not all; method: immunoSEQ multiplex PCR. The sample shows 150,000 to 200,000 clones, 65% to 85% of them seen only once. Sequences were obtained from PBMCs or T cells enriched from blood (not recorded which). All receptors derive from a man aged 40-49 years who had recovered from COVID-19. CDR3s include the opening cysteine and the closing phenylalanine or tryptophan. The order of the fields is CDR3 protein, CDR3 DNA, V gene, D gene, J gene, clone size. The D gene is left open where the match is weak. Clone size, where shown, is once, few, many, or a class for clones that have expanded.

CASSRIQGQETQYF,TGTGCCAGCAGCCGGATTCAGGGCCAAGAGACCCAGTACTTC,TRBV14,NA,TRBJ2-5,few
CASSQEPGGTQYF,TGTGCCAGCAGCCAAGAACCGGGGGGTACGCAGTATTTT,TRBV3-1/TRBV3-2,TRBD2,TRBJ2-3,NA
CASSFGVMKNTEAFF,TGTGCCAGCAGCTTCGGTGTTATGAAGAACACTGAAGCTTTCTTT,TRBV11-2,NA,TRBJ1-1,once
CSVEAAITGELFF,TGCAGCGTTGAGGCGGCGATCACCGGGGAGCTGTTTTTT,TRBV29-1,NA,TRBJ2-2,NA
CASSRRGVEETQYF,TGTGCCAGCAGCCGACGGGGGGTAGAGGAGACCCAGTACTTC,TRBV11-2,TRBD2,TRBJ2-5,NA
CASSPRWPREGQIMHTQYF,TGTGCCAGTAGTCCCAGATGGCCCCGAGAGGGACAGATTATGCATACGCAGTATTTT,TRBV19,TRBD1,TRBJ2-3,NA
CSVLKLAGIAYEQYF,TGCAGCGTTTTGAAACTAGCGGGCATCGCCTACGAGCAGTACTTC,TRBV29-1,TRBD2,TRBJ2-7,NA
CASSLGTSGDVDTQYF,TGCGCCAGCAGCTTGGGGACTAGCGGGGATGTAGATACGCAGTATTTT,TRBV5-1,TRBD2,TRBJ2-3,once
CASSPGQGPPKETQYF,TGCGCCAGCAGCCCCGGACAGGGGCCACCGAAAGAGACCCAGTACTTC,TRBV5-1,TRBD1,TRBJ2-5,once
CASSDSGASGANVLTF,TGTGCCAGCAGTGACTCGGGCGCCTCTGGGGCCAACGTCCTGACTTTC,TRBV6-4,NA,TRBJ2-6,medium-sized
CASSAHLTPGDRVYTF,TGCGCCAGCAGTGCACACCTTACCCCCGGGGACAGGGTCTACACCTTC,TRBV10-1,TRBD1,TRBJ1-2,NA
CASSRTGNTEAFF,TGTGCCAGCAGCCGGACAGGAAACACTGAAGCTTTCTTT,TRBV28,TRBD1,TRBJ1-1,NA
CASRGGTYLYNSPLHF,TGTGCCAGCAGGGGAGGGACTTATCTATATAATTCACCCCTCCACTTT,TRBV27,NA,TRBJ1-6,few
CAIIIYSYGYTF,TGTGCCATCATAATATACAGCTATGGCTACACCTTC,TRBV10-3,NA,TRBJ1-2,few
CASSLVGVGTDTQYF,TGTGCCAGCAGCTTGGTAGGGGTAGGAACAGATACGCAGTATTTT,TRBV5-8,NA,TRBJ2-3,NA
CASNPTPSDGYTF,TGTGCCAGCAACCCGACACCCTCGGATGGCTACACCTTC,TRBV6-5,NA,TRBJ1-2,NA
CASNFVTEAFF,TGTGCCAGCAACTTCGTCACTGAAGCTTTCTTT,TRBV5-8,NA,TRBJ1-1,NA
CASSHRENTEAFF,TGTGCCAGCAGCCACCGGGAGAACACTGAAGCTTTCTTT,TRBV6-5,NA,TRBJ1-1,few
CASSHGGLGGGEQFF,TGCGCCAGCAGCCATGGAGGCCTCGGCGGGGGTGAGCAGTTCTTC,TRBV5-1,TRBD2,TRBJ2-1,NA
CASSGTVLNQPQHF,TGTGCCAGTTCTGGGACAGTCCTCAATCAGCCCCAGCATTTT,TRBV28,TRBD1,TRBJ1-5,NA
CASSPRVGGTEAFF,TGTGCCAGCAGCCCCCGGGTTGGCGGCACTGAAGCTTTCTTT,TRBV3-1/TRBV3-2,NA,TRBJ1-1,NA
CASSQGAGGQETQYF,TGCGCCAGCAGCCAAGGGGCGGGGGGGCAAGAGACCCAGTACTTC,TRBV5-1,TRBD2,TRBJ2-5,NA
CASSDSASGGWEETQYF,TGTGCCAGCAGTGATTCCGCCAGCGGGGGGTGGGAAGAGACCCAGTACTTC,TRBV2,TRBD2,TRBJ2-5,NA
CASSFEVGRDMGDTEAFF,TGTGCCAGCAGCTTTGAGGTTGGCCGGGACATGGGCGACACTGAAGCTTTCTTT,TRBV11-2,NA,TRBJ1-1,once
CASSPSAGREYYGYTF,TGTGCCAGCAGTCCAAGCGCGGGGAGAGAATATTATGGCTACACCTTC,TRBV7-2,NA,TRBJ1-2,few
CASSVETFNTGELFF,TGTGCCAGCAGCGTAGAAACTTTTAACACCGGGGAGCTGTTTTTT,TRBV9,NA,TRBJ2-2,NA
CASSVVLAGPLQRDTQYF,TGTGCCAGCAGCGTAGTACTAGCGGGGCCCCTCCAACGGGATACGCAGTATTTT,TRBV9,TRBD2,TRBJ2-3,NA
CASSSRRQESVSPLHF,TGTGCCAGTAGTTCTAGACGACAGGAGTCAGTATCACCCCTCCACTTT,TRBV19,NA,TRBJ1-6,NA
CASSPGQGGTDTQYF,TGCGCCAGCAGCCCCGGACAGGGGGGCACAGATACGCAGTATTTT,TRBV5-1,TRBD1,TRBJ2-3,few
CASSQVSPRAGNTIYF,TGCGCCAGCAGCCAAGTATCCCCCCGAGCTGGAAACACCATATATTTT,TRBV4-1,NA,TRBJ1-3,once
CASSFGRVTEAFF,TGTGCCAGCAGCTTCGGCCGGGTCACTGAAGCTTTCTTT,TRBV11-2,NA,TRBJ1-1,NA
CAISELGNRATEKLFF,TGTGCCATCAGTGAGTTAGGGAACAGGGCGACTGAAAAACTGTTTTTT,TRBV10-3,NA,TRBJ1-4,NA
CASSKGKDRALSGNTIYF,TGTGCCAGCAGCAAAGGGAAGGACAGGGCGCTCTCTGGAAACACCATATATTTT,TRBV21-1,NA,TRBJ1-3,NA
CASGAGQGNQPQHF,TGTGCTAGTGGGGCAGGGCAAGGCAATCAGCCCCAGCATTTT,TRBV12-5,NA,TRBJ1-5,NA
CAWSVGGVEDTQYF,TGTGCCTGGAGTGTAGGCGGGGTGGAAGATACGCAGTATTTT,TRBV30,NA,TRBJ2-3,NA
CASSPRGDRGNEQFF,TGTGCCAGCAGCCCTAGGGGGGACAGAGGCAATGAGCAGTTCTTC,TRBV7-6,NA,TRBJ2-1,NA
CASSQAHLLTASSGNTIYF,TGCGCCAGCAGCCAAGCCCATTTATTGACAGCGTCCTCTGGAAACACCATATATTTT,TRBV4-1,NA,TRBJ1-3,NA
CASSPRQGQKVYF,TGTGCCAGCAGCCCGAGACAGGGTCAAAAGGTCTACTTT,TRBV7-3,TRBD1,TRBJ1-6,NA
CARQGETQYF,TGTGCCAGACAGGGGGAGACCCAGTACTTC,TRBV7-8,TRBD1,TRBJ2-5,NA
CASSPLIQGAWETQYF,TGTGCCAGCAGCCCACTAATACAGGGGGCTTGGGAGACCCAGTACTTC,TRBV7-8,TRBD1,TRBJ2-5,NA
CASSHKDRGRAFF,TGTGCCAGCAGCCACAAGGACAGGGGACGAGCTTTCTTT,TRBV3-1/TRBV3-2,TRBD1,TRBJ1-1,NA
CAITGSAAGGSYEQYF,TGTGCCATCACCGGGTCAGCGGCAGGGGGCTCCTACGAGCAGTACTTC,TRBV10-3,TRBD1,TRBJ2-7,once
CASRTGGRNEQFF,TGTGCCAGCCGAACAGGGGGTAGGAATGAGCAGTTCTTC,TRBV5-4,TRBD1,TRBJ2-1,NA
CASSQEIRTSGTDTQYF,TGTGCCAGCAGCCAAGAGATCAGGACTAGCGGTACAGATACGCAGTATTTT,TRBV3-1/TRBV3-2,TRBD2,TRBJ2-3,NA
CASSNYNSYNEQFF,TGTGCCAGTAGTAACTACAACTCCTACAATGAGCAGTTCTTC,TRBV19,NA,TRBJ2-1,NA
CASSEALATDTQYF,TGTGCCAGCAGTGAAGCCCTAGCCACAGATACGCAGTATTTT,TRBV2,NA,TRBJ2-3,NA
CASTGLLNNEKLFF,TGTGCCAGCACAGGCCTCTTGAATAATGAAAAACTGTTTTTT,TRBV19,NA,TRBJ1-4,few